The 23 T cell receptor beta chains given below trace back to one sample, sequenced in a study of OX40 agonist ivuxolimab in advanced cancers. Sequencing was performed with immunoSEQ multiplex PCR; in TCRdb, only in-frame clones are kept and a portion is missing. The sample contains some 69,000 clones, 80% of which appear only once. The specimen was CD4+ or CD8+ T cells sorted from blood, collected in a trial of the OX40 agonist ivuxolimab. These receptors originate from an adult with an advanced solid tumor such as melanoma, head and neck, liver or kidney cancer.

The V and J genes are TRBV4-1 and TRBJ1-2; 10 bases map to TRBD1. Germline values: CDR1 MGHRA, CDR2 YSYEKL. V lost 0 bases and J lost 4; bases outside the gene matches: 11. The CDR3 runs 18 residues. In nucleotides, the CDR3 is TGCGCCAGCAGCCAAGAGCGGGCGACAGGGGGCGTTGCCTATGGCTACACCTTC. Amino acid sequence: CASSQERATGGVAYGYTF.

The V call is TRBV5-1, the J call TRBJ2-1; 11 nucleotides match TRBD1. Germline V CDR1 and CDR2: SGHRS, YFSETQ. J gave up 7 bases and V 2 bases, and 5 bases lay outside the gene matches. There are 15 residues in the CDR3. The CDR3 DNA follows: TGCGCCAGCAGCTTAAGGACAGGGGGCGAAAATGAGCAGTTCTTC. The encoded protein is CASSLRTGGENEQFF.

The chain employs TRBV29-1 and TRBJ2-7; 7 bases align to TRBD1. The CDR3 runs 17 residues. Unmatched junction bases numbered 12, after V lost 0 bases and J lost 1 base. Germline V gene lookup returns CDR1 SQVTM and CDR2 ANQGSEA. This chain's CDR3 is CSVEDRSGRGSSYEQYF. The CDR3 DNA reads TGCAGCGTTGAAGATCGTTCTGGCAGGGGGAGTTCCTACGAGCAGTACTTC.

The rearrangement joins TRBV6-1 to TRBJ1-4, with 12 nucleotides matching TRBD1. The ends lost 4 bases at V and 10 bases at J; junction bases unmatched: 7. CDR3 length: 15 residues. The germline V gene encodes CDR1 MNHNS and CDR2 SASEGT. The CDR3 sequence is CASSGLGTGGGKLFF. In nucleotides, the CDR3 is TGTGCCAGCAGTGGGTTAGGGACAGGGGGCGGAAAACTGTTTTTT.

The chain uses TRBV11-2 and TRBJ2-3; D may be TRBD2 (6 bases). From germline, CDR1 is SGHAT and CDR2 FQNNGV. The V end was cut by 5 bases, the J end by 7 bases, with 22 bases between. The CDR3 is 16 amino acids. Here the CDR3 reads CASSPRWRDGANTQYF. Written as DNA, the CDR3 is TGTGCCAGCAGCCCTCGGTGGAGGGATGGGGCTAATACGCAGTATTTT.

The V call is TRBV11-1, the J call TRBJ2-2, with D possibly being TRBD2 (5 bases). The ends were cut back, 7 bases at V and 3 bases at J, with 15 bases in the middle. Germline loops: CDR1 SGHAT, CDR2 FQDESV (reference sequence). The CDR3 spans 15 residues. The CDR3 is CASKERSRDTGELFF. The CDR3 DNA follows: TGTGCCAGCAAGGAACGGTCGAGGGACACCGGGGAGCTGTTTTTT.

The chain joins TRBV19 to TRBJ1-4; tentatively, D is TRBD1 (5 bases). V lost 7 bases to trimming and J lost 8 bases, with 14 bases between them. The CDR3 length is 13 residues. From germline, CDR1 is LNHDA and CDR2 SQIVND (reference sequence). The CDR3 loop reads CASMGVQEEKLFF. As DNA, the CDR3 is TGTGCCAGTATGGGGGTACAAGAGGAAAAACTGTTTTTT.

The chain carries TRBV10-1 and TRBJ2-7; 7 nucleotides align to TRBD1. The CDR3 extends over 15 amino acids. Germline CDR1 WNHNN, CDR2 SYGVQD (reference sequence). V was pared by 4 bases and J by 5 bases, with 11 bases of the junction left unmatched. This CDR3 is CASSATTGKTHEQYF. The CDR3 DNA follows: TGCGCCAGCAGTGCCACGACAGGGAAAACCCACGAGCAGTACTTC.

The chain carries TRBV4-1 and TRBJ2-3; 7 positions agree with TRBD2. The germline V gene has CDR1 MGHRA and CDR2 YSYEKL. This CDR3 comprises 14 residues. Losses at the gene ends were 6 bases for V and 1 base for J; bases not matched to a gene: 4. CDR3 in amino acids: CASRPSGGTDTQYF. Here the CDR3 DNA reads TGCGCCAGCAGACCTAGCGGCGGCACAGATACGCAGTATTTT.

In this sample, this clone turned up once. In DNA, the CDR3 is TGTGCCAGCAGCTTGGACGGCTACGAGCAGTACTTC. Protein: CASSLDGYEQYF. The chain has TRBV5-6 and TRBJ2-7; D call uncertain. The length of the CDR3 is 12 residues. Trimming took 0 bases from V and 3 from J, leaving 4 bases between them. The germline V gene has CDR1 SGHDT and CDR2 YYEEEE.

Only one count was recorded for this clone. This rearrangement joins TRBV12-5 to TRBJ2-1; 10 positions match TRBD2. Germline V CDR1 and CDR2: LGHNT, FRNRAP. Trimming removed 6 bases from V and 9 bases from J; junction bases left unmatched: 11. The CDR3 contains 15 residues. In DNA, the CDR3 is TGTGCTAGTGGACGAGCGGGGGGGCCTCTGGCTGAGCAGTTCTTC. This encodes CASGRAGGPLAEQFF.

The V call is TRBV5-1, the J call TRBJ2-7, with 8 bases fitting TRBD2. Per germline, CDR1 SGHRS and CDR2 YFSETQ. The junction had 6 bases not matched to a gene; V was cut back by 2 bases and J by 2 bases. The CDR3 has 15 amino acids. CDR3 residues: CASSLGSGTPYEQYF. The CDR3 bases are TGCGCCAGCAGCTTAGGTAGCGGGACCCCCTACGAGCAGTACTTC.

This chain links TRBV15 with TRBJ2-3; D uncertain. The CDR3 length is 14 residues. The germline gives CDR1 LNHNV, CDR2 YYDKDF (reference sequence). Trimming left V 0 bases short and J 2 bases short, with 6 bases between. CDR3 region: CATSRDLNTDTQYF. The DNA for the CDR3 is TGTGCCACCAGCAGAGATCTAAACACAGATACGCAGTATTTT.

The chain combines TRBV5-5 with TRBJ2-7; the D gene is possibly TRBD2 (6 bases). In germline, CDR1 is SGHKS, CDR2 YYEKEE (reference sequence). The CDR3 covers 13 residues. V gave up 6 bases and J gave up 7 bases, with 17 bases separating them. DNA of the CDR3: TGTGCCAGCACTGGGAGCGCGGCGGGGGAGCAGTACTTC. Translation gives CASTGSAAGEQYF.

This chain connects TRBV15 to TRBJ2-3; D not resolved. The CDR3 has 15 residues. V was shortened by 4 bases and J by 0 bases, with 11 bases between the two germline ends. Per the germline V gene, CDR1 is LNHNV and CDR2 is YYDKDF (reference sequence). The CDR3 here is CATSNGAHSTDTQYF. The DNA for the CDR3 is TGTGCCACCAGCAACGGAGCTCATAGCACAGATACGCAGTATTTT.

The rearrangement links TRBV7-2 to TRBJ2-7; no definite D call. Germline assignment: CDR1 SGHTA and CDR2 FQGNSA. Trimming left V 1 base short and J 6 bases short, with 13 bases between. The length of the CDR3 is 14 residues. The CDR3 region is CASSLDFRAGEQYF. The CDR3 DNA sequence: TGTGCCAGCAGCTTAGATTTTCGGGCAGGCGAGCAGTACTTC.

V usage is TRBV5-1 and J usage is TRBJ2-1; D is possibly TRBD1 (5 bases). This CDR3 spans 14 amino acids. Germline loops: CDR1 SGHRS, CDR2 YFSETQ. The V and J ends lost 3 bases and 6 bases respectively, with 13 bases between them. CDR3 coding DNA: TGCGCCAGCAGCTGGCCTACAGGTAGCAATGAGCAGTTCTTC. Protein sequence: CASSWPTGSNEQFF.

This chain connects TRBV6-5 to TRBJ1-2, with TRBD1 as a possible D gene (6 bases). In germline, CDR1 is MNHEY, CDR2 SVGAGI. Trimming cost V 5 bases and J 4 bases, with 14 bases left between them. The CDR3 consists of 14 residues. CDR3 nucleotide sequence: TGTGCCAGCAGTGAGCGAGGGGGGACCTATGGCTACACCTTC. Protein: CASSERGGTYGYTF.

This sequence joins TRBV5-8 and TRBJ2-5; 7 bases map to TRBD2. The V gene's germline CDR1 is SGHTS and CDR2 YDEGEE. The CDR3 is made up of 12 amino acids. V was pared by 6 bases and J by 5 bases, with 4 bases of the junction left unmatched. CDR3 protein: CASKGGGETQYF. Written as DNA, the CDR3 is TGTGCCAGCAAGGGCGGGGGTGAGACCCAGTACTTC.

The gene calls are TRBV7-2 and TRBJ1-5; no firm D call. The CDR3 has 14 amino acids. In germline, CDR1 is SGHTA, CDR2 FQGNSA. Trimming removed 6 bases from V and 4 bases from J, with 13 bases in between. DNA of the CDR3: TGTGCCAGCAGTCCGGACGGGATGAATCAGCCCCAGCATTTT. Its translation: CASSPDGMNQPQHF.

This sequence joins TRBV2 and TRBJ1-6; no firm D call. The CDR3 is 15 residues long. Germline CDR1 reads SNHLY; CDR2 reads FYNNEI. The ends were cut back, 6 bases at V and 3 bases at J, with 12 bases in the middle. The CDR3 sequence: CASSVMTDYNSPLHF. CDR3 bases: TGTGCCAGCAGCGTCATGACGGACTATAATTCACCCCTCCACTTT.

The chain uses TRBV10-1 and TRBJ2-1; 13 bases agree with TRBD2. Trimming took 3 bases from V and 7 from J; bases not matched to a gene: 3. Germline CDR1 reads WNHNN; CDR2 reads SYGVQD (reference sequence). The length of the CDR3 is 15 residues. CDR3 in amino acids: CASSDETSGRNEQFF. In DNA form, the CDR3 reads TGCGCCAGCAGTGACGAGACTAGCGGGAGGAATGAGCAGTTCTTC.

This clone occurred a few times. The chain couples TRBV30 to TRBJ1-4; D possibly corresponds to TRBD1 (5 bases). The CDR3 spans 13 residues. Germline V gene data show CDR1 as GTSNPN and CDR2 as SVGIG (reference sequence). The V end was cut by 0 bases, the J end by 11 bases, with 13 bases between. The CDR3 nucleotides are TGTGCCTGGAGTGTAAAGGGGCTCAGGAAACTGTTTTTT. This codes for CAWSVKGLRKLFF. Full variable domain (rest looked up from reference TRBV30 and TRBJ1-4): SQTIHQWPATLVQPVGSPLSLECTVEGTSNPNLYWYRQAAGRGLQLLFYSVGIGQISSEVPQNLSASRPQDRQFILSSKKLLLSDSGFYLCAWSVKGLRKLFFGSGTQLSVL.